This T cell receptor (beta chain) was found in a study of cytomegalovirus exposure and HLA in healthy donors. Worth noting for this clone: Its antigen is still unknown.

Both 60 Vbeta primers and 13 Jbeta primers went into the PCR. Measured with immunoSEQ multiplex PCR; TCRdb has only the in-frame clones, and not every one. The sample records roughly 130,000 clones, 75% to 85% being singletons. Germline lookup yields CDR1 ENHRY and CDR2 SYGVKD. The J segment lost 2 bases and the V segment lost 2 bases, leaving 0 bases of the junction unmatched. The CDR3 is 15 residues long. General study points: DRB1 showed the most TCR associations and HLA-C the fewest in a later analysis, as rates varied by HLA locus. Accurate prediction of HLA-A and HLA-B alleles (for most subjects) was reportedly achieved from TCR beta sequences. Immune exposure information available was restricted to CMV serostatus.

These donors counted as nominally healthy when sampled, but unrecorded immune exposures were likely. J is TRBJ1-6 and V is TRBV10-3; 7 positions agree with TRBD1. The sequencing sample was made of PBMCs. This clonotype was sampled from a man aged 40-49 years in good health and CMV-seronegative. The CDR3: CAISEGQAYNSPLHF. CDR3 bases: TGTGCCATCAGTGAGGGACAGGCCTATAATTCACCCCTCCACTTT.